Listed below are T cell receptor beta chains from one sample, sequenced in a study of shared clonotypes between healthy human individuals. Data came from immunoSEQ multiplex PCR; TCRdb stores just in-frame clones and leaves some out. Altogether over 850,000 clones are present, approximately 78% being singletons, with the ten largest covering roughly 0.65%. Sequencing was carried out using memory CD4+ T cells from PBMCs. The source of these receptors is a man aged 18 to 30 in good health. Some clones in this sample may be carry-over from other donors' samples. CDR3s include the opening cysteine and the closing phenylalanine or tryptophan. Fields, in order: clone size, V gene, D gene, J gene, CDR3 protein, CDR3 DNA. D genes are given only for firm matches. Size tells how often a clone was seen (once, few, many) or the class of an expanded clone, and some rows leave it out.

NA	TRBV4-1	TRBD2	TRBJ2-3	CASSPGTSGSSMDTQYF	TGCGCCAGCAGCCCCGGGACTAGCGGGTCGTCAATGGATACGCAGTATTTT
once	TRBV5-4	NA	TRBJ1-2	CASTRWGAGDYGYTF	TGTGCCAGCACCCGGTGGGGGGCCGGGGACTATGGCTACACCTTC
NA	TRBV10-3	NA	TRBJ1-3	CAISGGSGNTIYF	TGTGCCATCAGTGGGGGGAGTGGAAACACCATATATTTT
NA	TRBV5-4	NA	TRBJ2-2	CASSLLNTAANTGELFF	TGTGCCAGCAGCTTGCTCAACACCGCCGCGAACACCGGGGAGCTGTTTTTT
NA	TRBV7-9	NA	TRBJ2-1	CASSPIISEQFF	TGTGCCAGCAGCCCGATTATCTCTGAGCAGTTCTTC
NA	TRBV19	NA	TRBJ2-7	CASSIGVSKQYF	TGTGCCAGTAGTATAGGGGTATCGAAGCAGTACTTC
NA	TRBV7-2	NA	TRBJ1-2	CASTFPMGDNYTF	TGTGCCAGCACCTTCCCCATGGGGGATAACTACACCTTC
NA	TRBV2	TRBD1	TRBJ1-1	CASSGGPGGITEAFF	TGTGCCAGCAGTGGCGGGCCAGGGGGCATCACTGAAGCTTTCTTT
NA	TRBV2	NA	TRBJ2-7	CARSGADEQYF	TGTGCCCGATCAGGGGCAGACGAGCAGTACTTC
NA	TRBV9	NA	TRBJ2-5	CASSVAGFSETQYF	TGTGCCAGCAGCGTAGCCGGTTTTTCGGAGACCCAGTACTTC
NA	TRBV29-1	TRBD2	TRBJ2-5	CSVEGLALETQYF	TGCAGCGTGGAGGGACTAGCCCTTGAGACCCAGTACTTC
once	TRBV6-6	NA	TRBJ1-2	CASSYAGNNYGYTF	TGTGCCAGCAGTTACGCGGGCAACAACTATGGCTACACCTTC
NA	TRBV15	NA	TRBJ2-1	CATSRDLSDNEQFF	TGTGCCACCAGCAGAGATCTGTCGGACAATGAGCAGTTCTTC
few	TRBV18	NA	TRBJ1-5	CASSPTGNQPQHF	TGTGCCAGCTCACCAACAGGCAATCAGCCCCAGCATTTT
NA	TRBV28	NA	TRBJ1-1	CASSGDSPGAFF	TGTGCCAGCAGTGGCGACAGCCCGGGAGCTTTCTTT
NA	TRBV18	TRBD1	TRBJ1-2	CASSPIGQVTNYGYTF	TGTGCCAGCTCACCCATAGGACAGGTGACTAACTATGGCTACACCTTC
NA	TRBV7-9	TRBD2	TRBJ2-1	CASGDRLAGEGGNEQFF	TGTGCCAGCGGGGACCGACTAGCGGGAGAAGGAGGCAATGAGCAGTTCTTC
NA	TRBV18	NA	TRBJ1-5	CASSPGTGQPQHF	TGTGCCAGCTCACCAGGGACGGGTCAGCCCCAGCATTTT
NA	TRBV5-4	NA	TRBJ2-7	CASSLAGHYEQYF	TGTGCCAGCAGCTTGGCGGGGCACTACGAGCAGTACTTC
NA	TRBV18	NA	TRBJ1-2	CASSPAEPIYYGYTF	TGTGCCAGCTCACCAGCGGAGCCCATATACTATGGCTACACCTTC
once	TRBV7-9	NA	TRBJ2-5	CASSLGLLQGETQYF	TGTGCCAGCAGCTTAGGTTTGTTGCAGGGCGAGACCCAGTACTTC
NA	TRBV21-1	NA	TRBJ2-1	CASSKFSAGESDEQFF	TGTGCCAGCAGCAAATTCTCGGCAGGGGAGTCGGATGAGCAGTTCTTC
NA	TRBV5-1	NA	TRBJ2-5	CASAQMQGGLGETQYF	TGCGCCAGCGCCCAAATGCAGGGGGGATTGGGAGAGACCCAGTACTTC
NA	TRBV28	NA	TRBJ1-1	CASTKNTEAFF	TGTGCCAGCACCAAGAACACTGAAGCTTTCTTT
NA	TRBV27	TRBD1	TRBJ2-7	CASSFHGTGRSYEQYF	TGTGCCAGCAGTTTTCACGGGACAGGGCGATCCTACGAGCAGTACTTC
NA	TRBV11-3	NA	TRBJ2-3	CASSSSTTRTDTQYF	TGTGCCAGCAGCTCCTCGACTACCCGCACAGATACGCAGTATTTT
NA	TRBV19	TRBD1	TRBJ2-3	CASSMMGQREDTQYF	TGTGCCAGTAGTATGATGGGACAGAGGGAAGATACGCAGTATTTT
NA	TRBV28	NA	TRBJ2-4	CASSLSQLGSTKNIQYF	TGTGCCAGCAGTCTATCCCAGTTGGGTTCGACGAAAAACATTCAGTACTTC
NA	TRBV30	NA	TRBJ2-5	CAWNGDQETQYF	TGTGCCTGGAACGGGGACCAAGAGACCCAGTACTTC
NA	TRBV28	NA	TRBJ1-1	CASTSLRDARSLLTFF	TGTGCCAGCACATCACTTAGGGACGCCCGTAGTTTGTTAACTTTCTTT
NA	TRBV7-2	NA	TRBJ2-5	CASSQRTRETQYF	TGTGCCAGCAGCCAGAGGACAAGAGAGACCCAGTACTTC
many	TRBV6-6	NA	TRBJ2-7	CASSYNGPEDPYEQYF	TGTGCCAGCAGTTATAATGGGCCGGAGGATCCCTACGAGCAGTACTTC
once	TRBV2	TRBD2	TRBJ2-1	CASSEQTSGYNEQFF	TGTGCCAGCAGTGAACAAACTAGCGGCTACAATGAGCAGTTCTTC
NA	TRBV7-2	NA	TRBJ1-2	CASSLAVQGSYGYTF	TGTGCCAGCAGCTTAGCGGTTCAGGGCTCCTATGGCTACACCTTC
NA	TRBV7-3	NA	TRBJ2-2	CASSPTREAGELFF	TGTGCCAGCAGCCCTACCAGGGAAGCCGGGGAGCTGTTTTTT
NA	TRBV5-6	NA	TRBJ2-1	CASSLGGVSEQFF	TGTGCCAGCAGCTTGGGGGGAGTAAGTGAGCAGTTCTTC
NA	TRBV19	NA	TRBJ1-2	CASSIPKYGYTF	TGTGCCAGTAGTATCCCCAAGTATGGCTACACCTTC
NA	TRBV2	NA	TRBJ1-2	CASSERSPGGYTF	TGTGCCAGCAGTGAAAGGTCGCCGGGGGGCTACACCTTC
NA	TRBV28	NA	TRBJ1-4	CASSLYQEGREKLFF	TGTGCCAGCAGTTTATATCAGGAGGGCAGGGAAAAACTGTTTTTT
NA	TRBV2	NA	TRBJ2-3	CASSDNLFAQYF	TGTGCCAGCAGCGATAACTTATTTGCGCAGTATTTT
NA	TRBV6-1	TRBD2	TRBJ2-1	CASSQTGLIGQFF	TGTGCCAGCAGTCAGACGGGACTAATCGGGCAGTTCTTC
NA	TRBV18	TRBD2	TRBJ2-1	CASSENTREAYNEQFF	TGTGCCAGCTCAGAGAACACTCGGGAGGCTTACAATGAGCAGTTCTTC
NA	TRBV5-1	TRBD1	TRBJ2-7	CATSTGTDFYEQYF	TGCGCTACGAGTACCGGGACAGACTTCTACGAGCAGTACTTC
once	TRBV5-1	TRBD2	TRBJ2-1	CASTWREGLEQFF	TGCGCCAGTACTTGGCGGGAGGGCCTAGAGCAGTTCTTC
once	TRBV5-4	NA	TRBJ2-7	CASSSGTTYEQYF	TGTGCCAGCAGCTCCGGGACAACCTACGAGCAGTACTTC
few	TRBV5-1	TRBD1	TRBJ2-3	CASSGYQGQGRTDTQYF	TGCGCCAGCAGCGGATACCAAGGACAGGGGAGGACAGATACGCAGTATTTT
NA	TRBV7-6	TRBD2	TRBJ2-1	CASSLMASGGSSYNEQFF	TGTGCCAGCAGCTTAATGGCTAGCGGGGGAAGCTCCTACAATGAGCAGTTCTTC
NA	TRBV5-4	NA	TRBJ1-1	CASSLRRSIREVSEAFF	TGTGCCAGCAGCTTGAGGCGCTCGATTAGGGAAGTTTCTGAAGCTTTCTTT
NA	TRBV5-6	TRBD1	TRBJ1-6	CASSPRGQGDSPLHF	TGTGCCAGCAGCCCTCGGGGACAGGGTGATTCACCCCTCCACTTT
NA	TRBV7-2	TRBD2	TRBJ2-7	CASSLTSVSSYEQYF	TGTGCCAGCAGCTTGACTAGCGTAAGCTCCTACGAGCAGTACTTC
NA	TRBV5-1	TRBD2	TRBJ2-3	CASSLEASGTWTQYF	TGCGCCAGCAGCTTGGAGGCTAGCGGGACTTGGACGCAGTATTTT
NA	TRBV9	TRBD1	TRBJ1-4	CASSAKAGGNEKLFF	TGTGCCAGCAGCGCTAAGGCAGGGGGTAATGAAAAACTGTTTTTT
few	TRBV11-2	NA	TRBJ2-1	CASSLRVGGGKNEQFF	TGTGCCAGCAGCTTAAGGGTGGGAGGAGGGAAAAATGAGCAGTTCTTC
few	TRBV7-2	NA	TRBJ1-1	CASRVNTNTEAFF	TGTGCCAGCAGGGTTAACACGAACACTGAAGCTTTCTTT
NA	TRBV20-1	NA	TRBJ2-5	CSAELQETQYF	TGCAGTGCCGAACTCCAAGAGACCCAGTACTTC
NA	TRBV2	TRBD1	TRBJ2-7	CASRTDRGSYEQYF	TGTGCCAGCAGGACCGACAGGGGGTCCTACGAGCAGTACTTC
few	TRBV5-1	TRBD2	TRBJ2-1	CASSLGSTSGRSNEQFF	TGCGCCAGCAGCTTGGGATCGACTAGCGGGAGGAGCAATGAGCAGTTCTTC
NA	TRBV5-1	TRBD1	TRBJ1-1	CASSENTGTGEAFF	TGCGCCAGCAGCGAGAATACCGGGACAGGCGAAGCTTTCTTT